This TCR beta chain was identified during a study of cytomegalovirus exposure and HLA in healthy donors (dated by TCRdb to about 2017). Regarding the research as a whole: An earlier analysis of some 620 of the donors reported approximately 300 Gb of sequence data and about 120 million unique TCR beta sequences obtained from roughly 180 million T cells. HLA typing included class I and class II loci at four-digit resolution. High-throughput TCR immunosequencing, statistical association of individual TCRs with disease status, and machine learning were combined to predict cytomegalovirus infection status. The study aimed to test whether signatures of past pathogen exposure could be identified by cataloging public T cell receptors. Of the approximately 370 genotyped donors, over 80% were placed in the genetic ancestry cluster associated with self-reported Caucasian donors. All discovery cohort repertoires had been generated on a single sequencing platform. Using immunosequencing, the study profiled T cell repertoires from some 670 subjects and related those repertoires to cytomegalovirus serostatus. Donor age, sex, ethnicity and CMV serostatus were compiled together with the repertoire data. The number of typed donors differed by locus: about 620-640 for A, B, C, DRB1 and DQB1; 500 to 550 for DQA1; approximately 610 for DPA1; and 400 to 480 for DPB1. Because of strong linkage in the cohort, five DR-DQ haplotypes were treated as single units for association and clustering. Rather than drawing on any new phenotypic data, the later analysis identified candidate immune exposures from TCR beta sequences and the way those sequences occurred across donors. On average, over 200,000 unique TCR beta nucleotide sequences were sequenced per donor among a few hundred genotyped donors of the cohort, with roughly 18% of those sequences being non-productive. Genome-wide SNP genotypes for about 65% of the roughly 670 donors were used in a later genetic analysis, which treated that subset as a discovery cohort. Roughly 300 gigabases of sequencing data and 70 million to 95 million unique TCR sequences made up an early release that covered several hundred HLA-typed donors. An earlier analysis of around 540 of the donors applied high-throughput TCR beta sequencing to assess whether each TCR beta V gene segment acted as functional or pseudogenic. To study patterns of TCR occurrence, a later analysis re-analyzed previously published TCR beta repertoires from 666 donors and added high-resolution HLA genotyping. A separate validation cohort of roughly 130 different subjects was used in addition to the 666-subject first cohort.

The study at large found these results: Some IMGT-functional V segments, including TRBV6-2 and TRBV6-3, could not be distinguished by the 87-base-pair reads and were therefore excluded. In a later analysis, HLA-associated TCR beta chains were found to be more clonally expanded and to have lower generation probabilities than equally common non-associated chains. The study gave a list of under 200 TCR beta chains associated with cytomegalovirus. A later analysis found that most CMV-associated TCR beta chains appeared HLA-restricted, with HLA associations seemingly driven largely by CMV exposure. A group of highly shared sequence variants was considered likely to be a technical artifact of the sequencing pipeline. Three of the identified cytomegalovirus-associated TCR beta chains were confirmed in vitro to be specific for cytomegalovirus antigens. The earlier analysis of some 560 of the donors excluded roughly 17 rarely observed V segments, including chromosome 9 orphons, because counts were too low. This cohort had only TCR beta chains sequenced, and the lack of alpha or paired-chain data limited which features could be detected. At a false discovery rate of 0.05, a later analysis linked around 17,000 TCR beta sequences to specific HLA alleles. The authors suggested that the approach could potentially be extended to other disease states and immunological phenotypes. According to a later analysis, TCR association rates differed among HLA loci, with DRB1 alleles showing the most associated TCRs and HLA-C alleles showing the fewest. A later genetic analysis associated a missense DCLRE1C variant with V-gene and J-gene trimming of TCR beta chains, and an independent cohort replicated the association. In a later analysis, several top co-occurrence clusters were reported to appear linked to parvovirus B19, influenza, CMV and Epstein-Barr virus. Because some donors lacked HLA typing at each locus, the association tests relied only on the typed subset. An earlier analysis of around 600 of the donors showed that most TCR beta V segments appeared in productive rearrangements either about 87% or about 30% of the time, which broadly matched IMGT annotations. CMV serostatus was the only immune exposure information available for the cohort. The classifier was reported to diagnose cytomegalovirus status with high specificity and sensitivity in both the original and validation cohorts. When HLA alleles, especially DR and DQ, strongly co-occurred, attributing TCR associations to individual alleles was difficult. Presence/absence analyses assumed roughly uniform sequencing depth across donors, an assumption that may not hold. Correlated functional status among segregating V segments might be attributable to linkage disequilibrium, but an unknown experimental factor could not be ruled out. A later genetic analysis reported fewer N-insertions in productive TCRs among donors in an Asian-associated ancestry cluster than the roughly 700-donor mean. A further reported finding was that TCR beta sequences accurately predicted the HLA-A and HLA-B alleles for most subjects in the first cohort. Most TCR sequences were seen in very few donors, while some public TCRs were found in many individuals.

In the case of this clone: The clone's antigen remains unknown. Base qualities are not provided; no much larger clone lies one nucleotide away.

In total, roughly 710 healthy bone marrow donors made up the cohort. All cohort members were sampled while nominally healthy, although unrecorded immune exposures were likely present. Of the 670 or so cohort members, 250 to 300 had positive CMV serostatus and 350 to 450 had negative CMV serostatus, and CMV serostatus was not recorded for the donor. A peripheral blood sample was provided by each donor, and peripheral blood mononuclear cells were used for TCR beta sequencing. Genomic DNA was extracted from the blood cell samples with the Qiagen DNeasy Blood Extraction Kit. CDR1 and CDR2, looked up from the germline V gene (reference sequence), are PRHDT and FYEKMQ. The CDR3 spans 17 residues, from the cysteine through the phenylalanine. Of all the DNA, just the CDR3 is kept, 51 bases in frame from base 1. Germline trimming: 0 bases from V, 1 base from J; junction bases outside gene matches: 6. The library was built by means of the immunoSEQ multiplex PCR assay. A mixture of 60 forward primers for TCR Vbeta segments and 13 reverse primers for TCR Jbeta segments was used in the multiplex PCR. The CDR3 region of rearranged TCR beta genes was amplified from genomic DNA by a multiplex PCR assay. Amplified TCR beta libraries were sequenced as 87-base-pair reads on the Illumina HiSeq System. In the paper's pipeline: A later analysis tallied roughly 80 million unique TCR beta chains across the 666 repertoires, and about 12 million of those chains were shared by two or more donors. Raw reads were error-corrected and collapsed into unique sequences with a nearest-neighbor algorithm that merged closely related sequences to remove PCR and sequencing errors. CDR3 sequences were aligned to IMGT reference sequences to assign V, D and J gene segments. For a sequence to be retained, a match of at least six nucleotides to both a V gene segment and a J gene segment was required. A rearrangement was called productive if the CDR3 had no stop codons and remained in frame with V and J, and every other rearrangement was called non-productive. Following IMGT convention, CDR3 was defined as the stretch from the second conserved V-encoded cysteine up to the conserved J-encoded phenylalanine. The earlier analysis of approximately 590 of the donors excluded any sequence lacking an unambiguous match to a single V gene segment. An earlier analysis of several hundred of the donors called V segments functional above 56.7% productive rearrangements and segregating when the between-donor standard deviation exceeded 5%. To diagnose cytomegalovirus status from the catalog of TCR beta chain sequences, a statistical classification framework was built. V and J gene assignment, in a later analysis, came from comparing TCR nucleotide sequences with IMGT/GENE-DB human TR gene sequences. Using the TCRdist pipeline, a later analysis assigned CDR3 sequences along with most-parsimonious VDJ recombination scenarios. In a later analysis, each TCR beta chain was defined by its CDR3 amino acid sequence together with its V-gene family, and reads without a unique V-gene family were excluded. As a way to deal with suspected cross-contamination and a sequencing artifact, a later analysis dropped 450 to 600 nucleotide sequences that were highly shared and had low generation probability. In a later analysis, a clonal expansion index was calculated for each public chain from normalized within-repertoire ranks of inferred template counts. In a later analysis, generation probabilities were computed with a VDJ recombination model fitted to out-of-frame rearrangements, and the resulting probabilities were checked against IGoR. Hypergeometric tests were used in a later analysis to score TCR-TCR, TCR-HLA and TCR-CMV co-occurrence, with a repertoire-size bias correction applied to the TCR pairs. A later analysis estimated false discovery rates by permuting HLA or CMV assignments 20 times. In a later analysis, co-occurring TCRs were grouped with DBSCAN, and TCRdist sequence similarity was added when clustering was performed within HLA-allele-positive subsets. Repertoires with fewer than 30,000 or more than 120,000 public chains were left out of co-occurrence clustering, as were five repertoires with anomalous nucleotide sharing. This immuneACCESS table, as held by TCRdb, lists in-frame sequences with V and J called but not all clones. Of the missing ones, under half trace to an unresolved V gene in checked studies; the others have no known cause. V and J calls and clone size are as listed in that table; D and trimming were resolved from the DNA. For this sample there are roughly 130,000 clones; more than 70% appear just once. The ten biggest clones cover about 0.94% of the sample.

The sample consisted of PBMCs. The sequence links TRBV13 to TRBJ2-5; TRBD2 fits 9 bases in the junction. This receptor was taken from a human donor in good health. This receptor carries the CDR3 CASSLGSGGPLQETQYF. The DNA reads TGTGCCAGCAGCTTAGGTAGCGGGGGACCCCTCCAAGAGACCCAGTACTTC.